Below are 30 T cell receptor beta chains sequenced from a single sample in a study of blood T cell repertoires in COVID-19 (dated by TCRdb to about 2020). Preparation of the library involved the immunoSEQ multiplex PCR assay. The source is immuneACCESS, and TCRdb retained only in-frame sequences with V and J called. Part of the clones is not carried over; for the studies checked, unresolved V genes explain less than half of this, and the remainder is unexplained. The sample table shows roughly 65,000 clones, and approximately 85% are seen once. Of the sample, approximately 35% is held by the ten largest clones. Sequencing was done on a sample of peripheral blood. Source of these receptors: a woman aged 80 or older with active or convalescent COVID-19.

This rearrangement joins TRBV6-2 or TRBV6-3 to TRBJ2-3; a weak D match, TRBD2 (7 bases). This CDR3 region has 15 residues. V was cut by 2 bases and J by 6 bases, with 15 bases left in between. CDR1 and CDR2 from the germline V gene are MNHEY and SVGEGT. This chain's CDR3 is CASSYLGGAADTQYF. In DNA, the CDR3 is TGTGCCAGCAGTTACCTGGGGGGGGCTGCCGATACGCAGTATTTT.

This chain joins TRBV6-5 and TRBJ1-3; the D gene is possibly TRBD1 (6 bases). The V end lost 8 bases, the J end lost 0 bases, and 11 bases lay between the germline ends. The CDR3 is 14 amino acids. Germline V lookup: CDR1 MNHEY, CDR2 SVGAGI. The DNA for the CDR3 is TGTGCCAGCGGAGGACAGTCCTCTGGAAACACCATATATTTT. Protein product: CASGGQSSGNTIYF.

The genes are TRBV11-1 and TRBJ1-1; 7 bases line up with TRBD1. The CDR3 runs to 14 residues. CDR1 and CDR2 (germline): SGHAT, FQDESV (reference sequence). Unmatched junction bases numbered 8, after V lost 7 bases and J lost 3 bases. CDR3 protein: CASTLGQGDTEAFF. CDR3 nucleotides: TGTGCCAGCACTCTGGGGCAGGGGGACACTGAAGCTTTCTTT.

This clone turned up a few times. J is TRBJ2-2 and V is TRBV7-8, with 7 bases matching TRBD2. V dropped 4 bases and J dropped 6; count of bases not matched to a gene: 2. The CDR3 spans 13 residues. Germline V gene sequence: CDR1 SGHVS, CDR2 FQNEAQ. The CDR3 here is CASSSGLAGELFF. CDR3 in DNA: TGTGCCAGCAGCTCTGGACTAGCCGGGGAGCTGTTTTTT.

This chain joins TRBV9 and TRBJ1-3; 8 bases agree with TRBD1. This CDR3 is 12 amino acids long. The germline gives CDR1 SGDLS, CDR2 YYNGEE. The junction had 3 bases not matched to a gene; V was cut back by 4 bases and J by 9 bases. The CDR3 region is CASSQGQGTIYF. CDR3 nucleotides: TGTGCCAGCAGCCAAGGACAGGGCACCATATATTTT.

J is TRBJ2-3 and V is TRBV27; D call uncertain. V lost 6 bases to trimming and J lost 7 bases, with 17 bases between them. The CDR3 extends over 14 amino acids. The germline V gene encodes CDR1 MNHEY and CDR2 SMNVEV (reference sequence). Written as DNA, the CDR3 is TGTGCCAGCAGCCTCACTGTGCCCCTAAATACGCAGTATTTT. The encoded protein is CASSLTVPLNTQYF.

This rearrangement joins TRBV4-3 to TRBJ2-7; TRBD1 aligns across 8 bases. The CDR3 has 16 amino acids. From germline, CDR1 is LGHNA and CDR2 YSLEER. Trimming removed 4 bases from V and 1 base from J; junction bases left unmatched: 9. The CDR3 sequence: CASSRGQGDISYEQYF. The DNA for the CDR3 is TGCGCCAGCAGCCGCGGACAGGGCGACATTTCCTACGAGCAGTACTTC.

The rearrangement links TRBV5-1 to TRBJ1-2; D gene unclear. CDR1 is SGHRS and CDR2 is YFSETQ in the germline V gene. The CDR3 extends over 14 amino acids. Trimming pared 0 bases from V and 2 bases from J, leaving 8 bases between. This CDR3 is CASSLGSWNYGYTF. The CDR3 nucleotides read TGCGCCAGCAGCTTGGGTAGTTGGAACTATGGCTACACCTTC. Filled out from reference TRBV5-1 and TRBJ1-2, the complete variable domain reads KAGVTQTPRYLIKTRGQQVTLSCSPISGHRSVSWYQQTPGQGLQFLFEYFSETQRNKGNFPGRFSGRQFSNSRSEMNVSTLELGDSALYLCASSLGSWNYGYTFGSGTRLTVV.

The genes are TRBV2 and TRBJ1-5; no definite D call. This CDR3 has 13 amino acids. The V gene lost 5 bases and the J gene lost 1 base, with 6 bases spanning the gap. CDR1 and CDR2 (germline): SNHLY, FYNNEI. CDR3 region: CASSLESNQPQHF. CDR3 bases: TGTGCCAGCAGTCTGGAGAGCAATCAGCCCCAGCATTTT.

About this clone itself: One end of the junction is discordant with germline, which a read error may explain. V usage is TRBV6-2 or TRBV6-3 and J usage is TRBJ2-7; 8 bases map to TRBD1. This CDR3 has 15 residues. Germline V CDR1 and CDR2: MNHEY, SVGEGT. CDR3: CASSGPGTGSNEQYF. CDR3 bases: TGTGCCAGCAGTGGTCCCGGGACAGGCTCCAACGAGCAGTACTTC.

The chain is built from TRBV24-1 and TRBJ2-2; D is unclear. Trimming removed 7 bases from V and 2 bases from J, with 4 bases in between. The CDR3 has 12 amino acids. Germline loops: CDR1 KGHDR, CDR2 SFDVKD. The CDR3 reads CATRANTGELFF. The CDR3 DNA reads TGTGCCACCAGGGCAAACACCGGGGAGCTGTTTTTT.

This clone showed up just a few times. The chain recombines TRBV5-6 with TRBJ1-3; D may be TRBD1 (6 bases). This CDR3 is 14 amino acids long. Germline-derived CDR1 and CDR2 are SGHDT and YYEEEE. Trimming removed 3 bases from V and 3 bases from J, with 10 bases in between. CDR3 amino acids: CASSSGTLGNTIYF. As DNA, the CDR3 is TGTGCCAGCAGCTCCGGGACACTTGGAAACACCATATATTTT.

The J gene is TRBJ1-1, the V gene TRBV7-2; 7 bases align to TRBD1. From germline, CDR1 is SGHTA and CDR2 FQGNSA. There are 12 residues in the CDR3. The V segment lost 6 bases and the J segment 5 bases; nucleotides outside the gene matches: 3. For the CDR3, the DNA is TGTGCCAGCAGTCCGACAGGGACTGAAGCTTTCTTT. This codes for CASSPTGTEAFF.

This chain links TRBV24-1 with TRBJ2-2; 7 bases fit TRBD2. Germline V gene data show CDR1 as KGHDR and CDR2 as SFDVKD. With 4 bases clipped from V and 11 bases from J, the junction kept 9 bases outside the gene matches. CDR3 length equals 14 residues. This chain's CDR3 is CATSENRDYPELFF. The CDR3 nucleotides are TGTGCCACCAGTGAAAACCGGGACTACCCTGAGCTGTTTTTT.

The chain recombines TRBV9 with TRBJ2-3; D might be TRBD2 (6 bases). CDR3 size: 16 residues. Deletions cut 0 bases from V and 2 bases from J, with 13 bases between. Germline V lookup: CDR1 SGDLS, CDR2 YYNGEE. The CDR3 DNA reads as TGTGCCAGCAGCGTAGAGGGGCGGGGTTACACAGATACGCAGTATTTT. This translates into CASSVEGRGYTDTQYF.

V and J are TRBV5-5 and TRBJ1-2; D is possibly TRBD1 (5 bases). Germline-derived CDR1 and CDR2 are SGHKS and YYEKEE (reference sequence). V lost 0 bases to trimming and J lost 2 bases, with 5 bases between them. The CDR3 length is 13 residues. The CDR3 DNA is TGTGCCAGCAGCTTGGAGGGGAACTATGGCTACACCTTC. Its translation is CASSLEGNYGYTF.

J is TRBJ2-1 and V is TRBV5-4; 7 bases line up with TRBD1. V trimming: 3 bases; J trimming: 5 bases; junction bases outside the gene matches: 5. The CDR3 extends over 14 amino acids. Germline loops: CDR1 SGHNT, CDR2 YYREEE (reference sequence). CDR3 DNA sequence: TGTGCCAGCAGCTCCCAGGGACAGAACAATGAGCAGTTCTTC. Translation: CASSSQGQNNEQFF.

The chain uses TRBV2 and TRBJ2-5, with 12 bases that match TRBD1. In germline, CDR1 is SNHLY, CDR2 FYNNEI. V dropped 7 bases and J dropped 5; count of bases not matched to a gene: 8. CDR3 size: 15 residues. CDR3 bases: TGTGCCAGCAATCCGGGACAGGGGGCTTGGGAGACCCAGTACTTC. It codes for CASNPGQGAWETQYF.

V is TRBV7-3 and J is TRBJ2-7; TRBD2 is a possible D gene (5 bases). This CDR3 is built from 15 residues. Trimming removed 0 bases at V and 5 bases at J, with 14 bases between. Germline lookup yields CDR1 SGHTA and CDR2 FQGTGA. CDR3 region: CASSLTPSSYNEQYF. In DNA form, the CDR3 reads TGTGCCAGCAGCTTAACCCCTAGCTCTTATAACGAGCAGTACTTC. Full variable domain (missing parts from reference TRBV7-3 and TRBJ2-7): GAGVSQTPSNKVTEKGKYVELRCDPISGHTALYWYRQSLGQGPEFLIYFQGTGAADDSGLPNDRFFAVRPEGSVSTLKIQRTERGDSAVYLCASSLTPSSYNEQYFGPGTRLTVT.

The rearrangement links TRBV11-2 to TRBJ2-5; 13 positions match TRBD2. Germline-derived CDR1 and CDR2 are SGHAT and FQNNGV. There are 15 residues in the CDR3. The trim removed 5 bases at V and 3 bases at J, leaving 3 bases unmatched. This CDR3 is CASSAGLAGEETQYF. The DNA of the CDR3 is TGTGCCAGCAGCGCAGGACTAGCGGGGGAAGAGACCCAGTACTTC.

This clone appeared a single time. CDR3 region: CATIRSGQRPLHF. The CDR3 nucleotides read TGTGCCACCATTCGGTCGGGACAGAGACCCCTCCACTTT. The chain carries TRBV24-1 and TRBJ1-6; TRBD1 matches at 7 bases. Losses at the gene ends were 8 bases for V and 12 bases for J; bases not matched to a gene: 9. CDR3 length: 13 amino acids. CDR1 and CDR2 (germline): KGHDR, SFDVKD.

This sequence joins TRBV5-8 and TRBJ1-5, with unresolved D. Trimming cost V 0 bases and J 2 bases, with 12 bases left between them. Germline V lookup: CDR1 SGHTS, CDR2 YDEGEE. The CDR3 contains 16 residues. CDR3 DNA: TGTGCCAGCAGCTTGGCGATAGGAGTTGGCAATCAGCCCCAGCATTTT. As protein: CASSLAIGVGNQPQHF.

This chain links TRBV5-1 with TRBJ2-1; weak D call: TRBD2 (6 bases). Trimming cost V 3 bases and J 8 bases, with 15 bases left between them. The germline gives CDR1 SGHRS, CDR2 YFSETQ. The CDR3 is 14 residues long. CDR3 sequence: CASSSGLWGDEQFF. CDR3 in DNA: TGCGCCAGCAGCTCAGGACTGTGGGGGGATGAGCAGTTCTTC.

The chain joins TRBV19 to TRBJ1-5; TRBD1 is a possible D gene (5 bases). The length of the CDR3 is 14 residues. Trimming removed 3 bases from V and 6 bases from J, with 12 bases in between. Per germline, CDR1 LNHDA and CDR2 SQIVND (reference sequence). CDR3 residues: CASSIGGYGQPQHF. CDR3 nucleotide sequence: TGTGCCAGTAGTATCGGGGGGTATGGTCAGCCCCAGCATTTT. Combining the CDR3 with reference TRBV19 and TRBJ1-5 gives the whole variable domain DGGITQSPKYLFRKEGQNVTLSCEQNLNHDAMYWYRQDPGQGLRLIYYSQIVNDFQKGDIAEGYSVSREKKESFPLTVTSAQKNPTAFYLCASSIGGYGQPQHFGDGTRLSIL.

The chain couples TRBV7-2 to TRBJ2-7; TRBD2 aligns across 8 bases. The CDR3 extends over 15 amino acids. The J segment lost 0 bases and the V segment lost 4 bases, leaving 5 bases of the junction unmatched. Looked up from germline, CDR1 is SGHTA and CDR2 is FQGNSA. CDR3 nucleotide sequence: TGTGCCAGCAGCTCCCGGGGGGGGACCTCCTACGAGCAGTACTTC. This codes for CASSSRGGTSYEQYF.

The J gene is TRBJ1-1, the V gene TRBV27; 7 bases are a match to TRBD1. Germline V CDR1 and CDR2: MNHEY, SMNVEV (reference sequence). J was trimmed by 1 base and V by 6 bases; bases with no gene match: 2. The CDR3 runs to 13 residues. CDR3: CASSWDRNTEAFF. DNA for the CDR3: TGTGCCAGCAGCTGGGACAGGAACACTGAAGCTTTCTTT.

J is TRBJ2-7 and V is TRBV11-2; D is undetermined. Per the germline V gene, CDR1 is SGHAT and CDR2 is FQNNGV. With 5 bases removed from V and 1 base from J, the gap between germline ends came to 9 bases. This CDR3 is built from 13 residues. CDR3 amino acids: CASSRIRSYEQYF. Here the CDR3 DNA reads TGTGCCAGCAGCCGAATTAGATCCTACGAGCAGTACTTC.

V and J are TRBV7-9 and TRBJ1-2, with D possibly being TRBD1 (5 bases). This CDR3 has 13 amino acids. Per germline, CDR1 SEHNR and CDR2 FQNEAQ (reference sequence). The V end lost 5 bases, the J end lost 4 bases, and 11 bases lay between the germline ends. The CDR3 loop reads CASSRGLGYGYTF. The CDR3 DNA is TGTGCCAGCAGCCGGGGACTGGGCTATGGCTACACCTTC. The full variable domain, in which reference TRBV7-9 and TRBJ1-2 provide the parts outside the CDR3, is DTGVSQNPRHKITKRGQNVTFRCDPISEHNRLYWYRQTLGQGPEFLTYFQNEAQLEKSRLLSDRFSAERPKGSFSTLEIQRTEQGDSAMYLCASSRGLGYGYTFGSGTRLTVV.

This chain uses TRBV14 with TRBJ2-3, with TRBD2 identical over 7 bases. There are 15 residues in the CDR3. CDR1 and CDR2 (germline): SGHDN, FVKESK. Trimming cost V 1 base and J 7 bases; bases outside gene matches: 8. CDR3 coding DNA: TGTGCCAGCAGCCAAGTTGCGGGGGTCACGAATACGCAGTATTTT. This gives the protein CASSQVAGVTNTQYF.

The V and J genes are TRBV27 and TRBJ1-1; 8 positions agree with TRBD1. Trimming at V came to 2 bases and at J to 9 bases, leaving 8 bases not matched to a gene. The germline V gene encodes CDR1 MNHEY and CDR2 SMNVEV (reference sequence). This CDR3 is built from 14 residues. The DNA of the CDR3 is TGTGCCAGCAGTTTACCAACGCAGGGGGCCCAAGCTTTCTTT. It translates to CASSLPTQGAQAFF.